The next 15 T cell receptor beta chains were all read from a single sample in a study of shared clonotypes between healthy human individuals. CD8 cells regarded as naive lacked CD45RO, were positively chosen for CCR7, and omitted terminally differentiated effector memory CD45RA+ cells. Sequenced by immunoSEQ multiplex PCR; TCRdb stores in-frame clones only, minus some. Among around 650,000 clones listed, roughly 95% were seen once. The sample comprised naive CD8+ T cells sorted from blood. Receptors were obtained from a woman aged 25 to 39 in good health.

The chain has TRBV6-5 and TRBJ2-1, with D possibly TRBD2 on 6 matching bases. V lost 0 bases, J lost 7 bases, and 16 bases lay in between. Germline assignment: CDR1 MNHEY and CDR2 SVGAGI. The CDR3 is 16 residues long. The CDR3 bases are TGTGCCAGCAGTTACTCGCGGGACTCTGGGGGGAATGAGCAGTTCTTC. Protein: CASSYSRDSGGNEQFF.

The V and J genes are TRBV7-9 and TRBJ2-5; 7 bases are shared with TRBD2. The J call may be wrong; the DNA end is better matched by TRBJ2-7. The germline gives CDR1 SEHNR, CDR2 FQNEAQ (reference sequence). The CDR3 spans 14 residues. The CDR3 DNA reads TGTGCCAGCAGCCCCGCGGGGCGGGGGTACGAGCAGTACTTC. It encodes CASSPAGRGYEQYF.

The genes are TRBV7-9 and TRBJ2-1; weak D call: TRBD2 (5 bases). Germline V gene sequence: CDR1 SEHNR, CDR2 FQNEAQ (reference sequence). The CDR3 extends over 16 amino acids. V was trimmed by 3 bases and J by 6 bases, leaving 18 bases between them. CDR3 amino acids: CASSFFRGSIGNEQFF. Written as DNA, the CDR3 is TGTGCCAGCAGCTTTTTTCGAGGGTCGATCGGCAATGAGCAGTTCTTC.

As regards this clone: At one end the junction does not follow the germline gene, possibly because of a read error. J is TRBJ1-3 and V is TRBV18; D possibly corresponds to TRBD1 (5 bases). This CDR3 comprises 17 residues. Germline V CDR1 and CDR2: KGHSH, LQKENI. The CDR3 is CASTPARGTDSGNTIYF. DNA for the CDR3: TGTGCCAGCACACCCGCCCGAGGGACCGACTCTGGAAACACCATATATTTT.

In its sample, this clone was seen once. The gene calls are TRBV7-9 and TRBJ2-5; no clear D gene. Germline-derived CDR1 and CDR2 are SEHNR and FQNEAQ (reference sequence). The CDR3 sequence is 15 residues long. Trimming pared 5 bases from V and 2 bases from J, leaving 15 bases between. CDR3 DNA sequence: TGTGCCAGCAGCACCACTCCGGCGCCTCAAGAGACCCAGTACTTC. Protein product: CASSTTPAPQETQYF.

As regards this clone: Other DNA sequences from this sample encode an identical CDR3 as well. V usage is TRBV9 and J usage is TRBJ2-7; D unclear. The germline V gene has CDR1 SGDLS and CDR2 YYNGEE. The CDR3 contains 14 residues. The ends were cut back, 0 bases at V and 0 bases at J, with 7 bases in the middle. CDR3: CASSVGGSSYEQYF. Here the CDR3 DNA reads TGTGCCAGCAGCGTAGGAGGCAGCTCCTACGAGCAGTACTTC.

V usage is TRBV14 and J usage is TRBJ2-3; 10 bases line up with TRBD2. Germline CDR1 SGHDN, CDR2 FVKESK. Trimming at V came to 0 bases and at J to 3 bases, leaving 6 bases not matched to a gene. The CDR3 consists of 17 residues. In DNA form, the CDR3 reads TGTGCCAGCAGCCAAGACCTAGCGGGAGTCGGTACAGATACGCAGTATTTT. This sequence encodes CASSQDLAGVGTDTQYF.

The chain joins TRBV4-1 to TRBJ1-5, with 7 bases lining up with TRBD1. V shed 0 bases and J 5 bases; nucleotides not matched to a gene: 10. Germline CDR1 is MGHRA and CDR2 is YSYEKL. The CDR3 spans 17 residues. The CDR3 DNA is TGCGCCAGCAGCCAAGAAGGGGGCGGCCCAATGGATCAGCCCCAGCATTTT. This gives the protein CASSQEGGGPMDQPQHF.

On this clone itself: Within the sample, other DNA sequences also encode this same CDR3. This chain links TRBV9 with TRBJ2-7; the D is unclear. The germline V gene has CDR1 SGDLS and CDR2 YYNGEE. The germline V and J ends were trimmed by 0 bases and 0 bases, with 7 bases remaining between them. The CDR3 is 14 amino acids. CDR3 residues: CASSVGGSSYEQYF. The CDR3 nucleotides are TGTGCCAGCAGCGTAGGTGGAAGCTCCTACGAGCAGTACTTC.

This sequence joins TRBV27 and TRBJ1-5; D is undetermined. The germline V and J ends were trimmed by 1 base and 3 bases, with 4 bases remaining between them. From germline, CDR1 is MNHEY and CDR2 SMNVEV (reference sequence). The CDR3 is made up of 13 amino acids. Here the CDR3 DNA reads TGTGCCAGCAGTTTATTTTTCAATCAGCCCCAGCATTTT. Its translation: CASSLFFNQPQHF.

The chain combines TRBV13 with TRBJ2-7; 7 bases fit TRBD1. The CDR3 runs to 15 residues. V lost 5 bases and J lost 4; bases outside the gene matches: 11. Germline CDR1 and CDR2: PRHDT and FYEKMQ (reference sequence). The CDR3 DNA reads as TGTGCCAGCAGCCGCCGGGGACAGAGAATTTACGAGCAGTACTTC. Translated: CASSRRGQRIYEQYF.

With respect to this clone: Additional DNA sequences in this sample encode the identical CDR3. This rearrangement joins TRBV27 to TRBJ1-5; the D gene is possibly TRBD1 (6 bases). Trimming cost V 3 bases and J 7 bases, with 7 bases left between them. The CDR3 loop spans 12 amino acids. The germline gives CDR1 MNHEY, CDR2 SMNVEV (reference sequence). Written as DNA, the CDR3 is TGTGCCAGCAGTTTGGGGGGCCAGCCCCAGCATTTT. Translating it yields CASSLGGQPQHF.

The chain has TRBV19 and TRBJ1-5; no clear D gene. The CDR3 sequence is 14 residues long. Per the germline V gene, CDR1 is LNHDA and CDR2 is SQIVND (reference sequence). Between the trimmed V and J ends, which lost 1 base and 5 bases, there was a span of 9 bases. The CDR3 sequence is CASSIGSKHQPQHF. CDR3 bases: TGTGCCAGTAGTATAGGCTCCAAACATCAGCCCCAGCATTTT. Full variable domain (outside the CDR3, taken from reference TRBV19 and TRBJ1-5): DGGITQSPKYLFRKEGQNVTLSCEQNLNHDAMYWYRQDPGQGLRLIYYSQIVNDFQKGDIAEGYSVSREKKESFPLTVTSAQKNPTAFYLCASSIGSKHQPQHFGDGTRLSIL.

The rearrangement joins TRBV19 to TRBJ2-1; 11 bases align to TRBD2. The CDR3 contains 16 residues. J was trimmed by 16 bases and V by 3 bases; bases with no gene match: 17. Germline CDR1 LNHDA, CDR2 SQIVND (reference sequence). The CDR3 region has the DNA TGTGCCAGTAGTATGATACTAGCGGGAGACAACAATGAGCCTTTCTTC. Translation gives CASSMILAGDNNEPFF.

V gene TRBV4-1 combines with J gene TRBJ1-1; the match to TRBD1 covers 7 bases. J lost 3 bases, V lost 1 base, and 5 bases had no gene match. The CDR3 has 15 amino acids. In germline, CDR1 is MGHRA, CDR2 YSYEKL. The CDR3 here is CASSQAPDRDTEAFF. The CDR3 DNA follows: TGCGCCAGCAGCCAAGCTCCAGACAGGGACACTGAAGCTTTCTTT.